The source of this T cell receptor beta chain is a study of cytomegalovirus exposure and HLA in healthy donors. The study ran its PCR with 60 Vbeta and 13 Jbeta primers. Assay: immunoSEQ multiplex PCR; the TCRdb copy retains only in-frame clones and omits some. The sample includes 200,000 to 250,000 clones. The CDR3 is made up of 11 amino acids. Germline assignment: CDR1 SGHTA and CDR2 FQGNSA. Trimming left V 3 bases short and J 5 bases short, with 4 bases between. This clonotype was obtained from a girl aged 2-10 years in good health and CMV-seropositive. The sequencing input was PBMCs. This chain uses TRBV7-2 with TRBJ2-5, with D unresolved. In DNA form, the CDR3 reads TGTGCCAGCAGCTTCCAGGAGACCCAGTACTTC. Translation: CASSFQETQYF. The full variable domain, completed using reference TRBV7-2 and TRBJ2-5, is GAGVSQSPSNKVTEKGKDVELRCDPISGHTALYWYRQSLGQGLEFLIYFQGNSAPDKSGLPSDRFSAERTGGSVSTLTIQRTQQEDSAVYLCASSFQETQYFGPGTRLLVL.